These 11 T cell receptor beta chains were sequenced from one sample in a study of control samples from healthy donors and cancer patients (dated by TCRdb to 2020 to 2021). Library preparation used the immunoSEQ multiplex PCR assay. TCRdb re-hosts the immuneACCESS table, in-frame sequences only. Its copies lack some clones; in the studies checked, an unresolved V gene accounts for under half of them, and the cause for the rest is not known. Here the sample has around 97,000 clones; about 89% occur a single time. The ten most abundant clones make up about 20% of the sample. The sample taken for sequencing was PBMCs. The source of these receptors is a man aged 55 to 69 with lung cancer.

J is TRBJ1-5 and V is TRBV7-8; 7 bases fit TRBD1. The CDR3 loop spans 14 amino acids. Germline CDR1 and CDR2: SGHVS and FQNEAQ. V shed 5 bases and J 5 bases; nucleotides not matched to a gene: 6. CDR3 DNA: TGTGCCAGCAGCCGAGACAGGGACGATCAGCCCCAGCATTTT. Translating it yields CASSRDRDDQPQHF.

The gene calls are TRBV5-8 and TRBJ1-2; 9 nucleotides match TRBD1. Germline trimming cut 4 bases from V and 6 bases from J; bases unmatched to any gene: 7. Germline CDR1 is SGHTS and CDR2 is YDEGEE. The CDR3 loop spans 14 amino acids. CDR3 DNA: TGTGCCAGCAGCCCGGGACAGGGCTTAGATGGCTACACCTTC. Encoded protein: CASSPGQGLDGYTF.

The chain links TRBV7-2 to TRBJ1-5, with 9 positions matching TRBD1. CDR1 and CDR2 from the germline V gene are SGHTA and FQGNSA. This CDR3 spans 15 amino acids. V was pared by 5 bases and J by 4 bases, with 6 bases of the junction left unmatched. The CDR3 protein is CASSQSGTGNQPQHF. The CDR3 region has the DNA TGTGCCAGCAGCCAATCCGGGACAGGGAATCAGCCCCAGCATTTT.

This chain links TRBV27 with TRBJ1-6; perhaps TRBD1 as D (5 bases). This CDR3 contains 17 residues. In germline, CDR1 is MNHEY, CDR2 SMNVEV (reference sequence). Trimming left V 6 bases short and J 4 bases short, with 19 bases between. The CDR3, as DNA: TGTGCCAGCAGGAACCATCGGGACGGAGTGTATAATTCACCCCTCCACTTT. Protein product: CASRNHRDGVYNSPLHF.

The chain's CDR3 is CAWSGTNNQPQHF. The DNA of the CDR3 is TGTGCCTGGAGCGGGACCAACAATCAGCCCCAGCATTTT. The chain couples TRBV30 to TRBJ1-5; D may be TRBD1 (5 bases). V was trimmed by 3 bases and J by 3 bases, leaving 9 bases between them. Per germline, CDR1 GTSNPN and CDR2 SVGIG (reference sequence). The CDR3 has 13 residues.

J is TRBJ2-2 and V is TRBV6-4, with D hard to call. V shed 2 bases and J shed 5 bases, with 12 bases lying between them. The CDR3 is 15 residues long. In germline, CDR1 is MRHNA, CDR2 SNTAGT. CDR3 nucleotide sequence: TGTGCCAGCAGTGACGGCTACAAGGAAACCGGGGAGCTGTTTTTT. Its translation is CASSDGYKETGELFF.

This chain links TRBV27 with TRBJ2-2; unclear D gene. CDR3 size: 13 residues. Germline CDR1 reads MNHEY; CDR2 reads SMNVEV (reference sequence). V shed 5 bases and J shed 3 bases, with 7 bases lying between them. The CDR3 sequence: CASSPLDTGELFF. Here the CDR3 DNA reads TGTGCCAGCAGTCCTTTAGACACCGGGGAGCTGTTTTTT.

This rearrangement joins TRBV6-6 to TRBJ1-3; no clear D gene. This CDR3 is built from 14 residues. Looked up from germline, CDR1 is MNHNY and CDR2 is SVGAGI (reference sequence). Trimming removed 6 bases from V and 0 bases from J, with 9 bases in between. CDR3 protein: CASSPVSSGNTIYF. DNA for the CDR3: TGTGCCAGCAGCCCAGTTAGCTCTGGAAACACCATATATTTT.

The CDR3 nucleotides are TGTGCCAGCAGTTACCGACAGGCAAAAAAGTTTGAAGCTTTCTTT. It is translated as CASSYRQAKKFEAFF. V and J are TRBV6-5 and TRBJ1-1; D possibly corresponds to TRBD1 (6 bases). Germline CDR1 MNHEY, CDR2 SVGAGI. Trimming shortened V by 2 bases and J by 7 bases, and 17 bases separated the two germline ends. CDR3 length: 15 residues.

This rearrangement joins TRBV5-1 to TRBJ2-5; D remains ambiguous. The CDR3 has 14 amino acids. Trimming left V 3 bases short and J 3 bases short, with 12 bases between. Germline V gene sequence: CDR1 SGHRS, CDR2 YFSETQ. CDR3 in amino acids: CASSYDWYKETQYF. The CDR3 DNA reads TGCGCCAGCAGCTACGACTGGTACAAAGAGACCCAGTACTTC.

This chain uses TRBV6-5 with TRBJ2-6, with TRBD1 as a possible D gene (6 bases). This CDR3 has 15 amino acids. Germline CDR1 is MNHEY and CDR2 is SVGAGI. V lost 3 bases to trimming and J lost 4 bases, with 10 bases between them. The CDR3 DNA sequence: TGTGCCAGCAGTTATTACAGGGCCGGGGCCAACGTCCTGACTTTC. Protein sequence: CASSYYRAGANVLTF.